The sequence of this T cell receptor beta chain was determined in a study of CD8+ T cells in alopecia areata. Study summary: Twice daily, treated patients received 5 to 10 mg of oral tofacitinib.

By sample fraction, this clone is medium-sized (0.01 to 0.1%). As yet, its antigen is unknown. Study observations and caveats: When scalp samples are sequenced, resident alphabeta T cells of normal skin are also captured.

Extraction and reverse transcription of RNA yielded cDNA as the sequencing template. The repertoire was sequenced with immunoSEQ multiplex PCR; TCRdb's copy has only in-frame clones and lacks some. Here the sample spans about 100,000 clones, roughly 56% being singletons. The germline V and J ends were trimmed by 0 bases and 6 bases, with 10 bases remaining between them. The CDR3 has 14 residues. Germline V CDR1 and CDR2: MNHEY, SMNVEV (reference sequence). Treatment reported: oral pan-JAK inhibitor, 5-10 mg twice daily. Punch biopsies of lesional scalp, plus peripheral blood, were taken from alopecia areata patients. Sorting separated CD4+ and CD8+ T cells out of PBMCs.

The receptor was derived from a human donor with alopecia areata. This sequence joins TRBV27 and TRBJ2-3, with D possibly being TRBD2 (7 bases). The source was CD8+ T cells sorted from blood, collected at approximately week 55, from a patient treated with tofacitinib. CDR3 DNA: TGTGCCAGCAGTTTATCGGGGGGGGCCGATACGCAGTATTTT. Its protein is CASSLSGGADTQYF.